The clone carrying this T cell receptor beta chain was seen more than once but under ten times. No antigen is known for it. The collection from each donor was one heparinised blood draw averaging around 0.11 L. What was sequenced were expressed TCRB transcripts, since all of the isolated RNA had been reverse transcribed. Libraries were prepared by immunoSEQ multiplex PCR; TCRdb keeps only in-frame clonotypes and omits some of them. The table lists around 260,000 clones, around 20% of them singletons. The data stem from a study of beta chain features in type 1 diabetes. Study-wide points: In type 1 diabetes patients, VDJ junctions had fewer insertions; deletions at these junctions were more frequent. Among patients, naive, central memory and Treg TCRB repertoires appeared more similar than among healthy donors. The study found moderately but significantly shorter TCRB CDR3s in all four CD4+ subsets of Type 1 diabetes patients.

Germline CDR1 KGHSH, CDR2 LQKENI. The CDR3 runs 16 residues. J lost 3 bases, V lost 1 base, and 2 bases had no gene match. This clonotype was sampled from a woman aged 40 to 50 with type 1 diabetes. The chain combines TRBV18 with TRBJ2-2; 10 bases map to TRBD1. The sequenced sample consisted of naive CD4+ T cells from blood. The CDR3, as DNA: TGTGCCAGCTCACCACGGGGGACAGGGGACACCGGGGAGCTGTTTTTT. Amino acids: CASSPRGTGDTGELFF.